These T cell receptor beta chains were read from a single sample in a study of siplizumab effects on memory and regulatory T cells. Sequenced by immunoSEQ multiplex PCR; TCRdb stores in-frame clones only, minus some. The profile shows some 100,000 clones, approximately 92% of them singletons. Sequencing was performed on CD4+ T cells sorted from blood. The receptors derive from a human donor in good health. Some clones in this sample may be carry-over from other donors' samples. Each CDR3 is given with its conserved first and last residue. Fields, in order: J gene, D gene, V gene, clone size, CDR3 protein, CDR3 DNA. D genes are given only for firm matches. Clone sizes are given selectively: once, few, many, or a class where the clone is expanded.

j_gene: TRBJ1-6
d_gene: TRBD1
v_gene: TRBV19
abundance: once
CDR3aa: CASSTSGTGNSPLHF
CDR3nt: TGTGCCAGTAGTACGTCCGGGACAGGGAATTCACCCCTCCACTTT

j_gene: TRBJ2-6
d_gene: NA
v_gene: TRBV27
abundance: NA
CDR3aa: CASTIGRSSGANVLTF
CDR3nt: TGTGCCAGCACCATCGGACGGAGCTCTGGGGCCAACGTCCTGACTTTC

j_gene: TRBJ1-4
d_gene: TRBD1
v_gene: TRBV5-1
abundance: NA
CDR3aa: CASSPGQGKFGTNEKLFF
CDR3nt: TGCGCCAGCAGCCCGGGACAGGGGAAGTTTGGAACTAATGAAAAACTGTTTTTT

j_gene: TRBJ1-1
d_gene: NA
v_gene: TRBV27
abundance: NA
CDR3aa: CAISRGMNTEAFF
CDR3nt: TGTGCCATATCTCGAGGAATGAACACTGAAGCTTTCTTT

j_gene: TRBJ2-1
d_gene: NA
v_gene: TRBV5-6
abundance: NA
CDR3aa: CASSFSVAEQFF
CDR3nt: TGTGCCAGCAGCTTTTCTGTAGCAGAGCAGTTCTTC

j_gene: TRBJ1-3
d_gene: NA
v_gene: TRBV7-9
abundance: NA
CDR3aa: CASSLLPAGSGNTIYF
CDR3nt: TGTGCCAGCAGCTTATTGCCCGCCGGCTCTGGAAACACCATATATTTT

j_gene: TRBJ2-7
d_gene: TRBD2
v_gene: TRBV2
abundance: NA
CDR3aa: CASSETATSGSIEQYF
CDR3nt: TGTGCCAGCAGTGAAACCGCGACTAGCGGGAGTATCGAGCAGTACTTC

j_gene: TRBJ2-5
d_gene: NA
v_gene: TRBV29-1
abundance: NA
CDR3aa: CSSAMASQETQYF
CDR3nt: TGCAGCTCCGCGATGGCTAGCCAAGAGACCCAGTACTTC

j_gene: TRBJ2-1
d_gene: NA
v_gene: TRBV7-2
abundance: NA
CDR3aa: CASSPIGLANEQFF
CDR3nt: TGTGCCAGCAGCCCCATCGGGCTAGCCAATGAGCAGTTCTTC

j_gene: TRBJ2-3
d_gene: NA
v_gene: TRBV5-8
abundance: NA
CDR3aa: CASTVLGQSTDTQYF
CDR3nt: TGTGCCAGCACCGTGCTAGGCCAAAGTACAGATACGCAGTATTTT

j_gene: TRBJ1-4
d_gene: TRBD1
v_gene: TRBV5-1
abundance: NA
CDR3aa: CASSSGQGANEKLFF
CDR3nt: TGCGCCAGCAGCTCAGGACAGGGGGCTAATGAAAAACTGTTTTTT

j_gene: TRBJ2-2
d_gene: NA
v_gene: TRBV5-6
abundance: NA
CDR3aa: CASSLGPFTGELFF
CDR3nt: TGTGCCAGCAGCCTAGGACCCTTCACCGGGGAGCTGTTTTTT

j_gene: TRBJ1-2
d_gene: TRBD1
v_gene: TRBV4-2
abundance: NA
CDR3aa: CASSPRDRGYYGYTF
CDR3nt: TGTGCCAGCAGCCCCCGGGACAGGGGATACTATGGCTACACCTTC

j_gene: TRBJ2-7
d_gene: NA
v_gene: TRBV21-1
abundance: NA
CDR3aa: CASSKARRPSKGEEQYF
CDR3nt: TGTGCCAGCAGCAAAGCCCGCCGCCCCTCCAAGGGGGAGGAGCAGTACTTC

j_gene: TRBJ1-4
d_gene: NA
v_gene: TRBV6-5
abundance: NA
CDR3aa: CASSYRGATNEKLFF
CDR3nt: TGTGCCAGCAGCTACCGCGGGGCAACTAATGAAAAACTGTTTTTT

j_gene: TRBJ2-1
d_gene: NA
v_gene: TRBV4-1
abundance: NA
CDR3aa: CASSQPFRESEQFF
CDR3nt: TGCGCCAGCAGCCAACCGTTTCGGGAGAGTGAGCAGTTCTTC

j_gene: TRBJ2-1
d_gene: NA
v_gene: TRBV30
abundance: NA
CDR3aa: CAWSALNSYNEQFF
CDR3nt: TGTGCCTGGAGTGCCCTAAACTCCTACAATGAGCAGTTCTTC

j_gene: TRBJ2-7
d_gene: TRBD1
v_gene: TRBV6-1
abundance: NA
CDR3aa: CASSEGYLTGISHEQYF
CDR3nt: TGTGCCAGCAGTGAAGGTTACCTGACAGGGATCTCCCACGAGCAGTACTTC

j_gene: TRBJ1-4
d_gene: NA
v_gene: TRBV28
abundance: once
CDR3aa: CASSAANEKLFF
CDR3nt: TGTGCCAGCAGTGCCGCGAATGAAAAACTGTTTTTT

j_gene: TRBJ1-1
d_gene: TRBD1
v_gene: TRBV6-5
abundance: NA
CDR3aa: CASSSRGENTEAFF
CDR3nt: TGTGCCAGCAGTTCCAGGGGGGAGAACACTGAAGCTTTCTTT

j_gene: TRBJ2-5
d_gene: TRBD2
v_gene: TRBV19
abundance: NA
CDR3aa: CASSIPPGLAGEETQYF
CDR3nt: TGTGCCAGTAGTATCCCCCCCGGTCTAGCGGGAGAAGAGACCCAGTACTTC